One and the same sample provided the 30 T cell receptor beta chains below, sequenced in a study of T-cell reconstitution after alpha-beta-depleted transplantation in children (dated by TCRdb to the mid-2010s). Libraries were constructed by PCR. Sequenced on an Illumina HiSeq 2500. To normalize quantification of the TCRbeta repertoire, the TCR libraries were built with molecular barcoding that relied on unique molecular identifiers. Using fastp at Q25 and MiXCR, TCRdb reprocessed the public reads and kept productive beta chains. All rows with the same CDR3 protein become a single entry with the most common DNA and genes. This sample is represented by approximately 270,000 distinct CDR3 sequences; 9.9% of them were singletons. The ten top clones hold about 9.4% of the sample. This sample comprised PBMCs from the stem cell graft donor, obtained from the stem cell graft. The receptors were gathered from a human donor who donated a stem cell graft to a child with SCID.

This clonotype has just a few counts. At one end the junction does not follow the germline gene, possibly because of a read error. The rearrangement uses TRBV12-3 or TRBV12-4 and TRBJ2-7; 7 bases align to TRBD1. The CDR3 has 15 residues. CDR3 amino acids: CASSPSTGARGEKYF. The CDR3 DNA is TGTGCCAGCAGTCCATCAACAGGGGCGAGGGGCGAGAAGTACTTC.

The V call is TRBV11-2, the J call TRBJ1-2; D is undetermined. CDR1 and CDR2 from the germline V gene are SGHAT and FQNNGV. Trimming cost V 5 bases and J 7 bases, with 23 bases left between them. The CDR3 length is 16 residues. CDR3 in amino acids: CASSPLLGNTGGGYTF. CDR3 nucleotides: TGTGCCAGCAGCCCCCTTTTGGGCAACACCGGTGGTGGCTACACCTTC.

This clonotype came up a few times. The rearrangement joins TRBV29-1 to TRBJ2-3; D is unclear. V was trimmed by 5 bases and J by 0 bases, leaving 15 bases between them. The CDR3 is 15 residues long. Per the germline V gene, CDR1 is SQVTM and CDR2 is ANQGSEA. The CDR3 bases are TGCAGCGTTAGCAAACTTGTTACTAGCACAGATACGCAGTATTTT. It encodes CSVSKLVTSTDTQYF.

The V gene is TRBV20-1, the J gene TRBJ2-7; 9 bases are shared with TRBD1. This CDR3 region has 16 residues. Trimming at V came to 5 bases and at J to 7 bases, leaving 18 bases not matched to a gene. Per germline, CDR1 DFQATT and CDR2 SNEGSKA (reference sequence). The CDR3 nucleotides read TGCAGTGCTGCCGAGACAGGGGGGGCCCGTTTTGGAGAGCAGTACTTC. It is translated as CSAAETGGARFGEQYF.

In its sample, this clonotype was seen a few times. The chain links TRBV5-1 to TRBJ2-3, with D possibly being TRBD1 (5 bases). The germline gives CDR1 SGHRS, CDR2 YFSETQ. The CDR3 consists of 16 residues. Deletions cut 0 bases from V and 4 bases from J, with 15 bases between. The CDR3 region has the DNA TGCGCCAGCAGCTTGGAACTTCAGGGCACCGCAGATACGCAGTATTTT. It yields the protein CASSLELQGTADTQYF.

This sequence joins TRBV9 and TRBJ1-5; D gene ambiguous. V lost 3 bases and J 9 bases, leaving 13 bases between the germline ends. Germline values: CDR1 SGDLS, CDR2 YYNGEE. CDR3 length equals 13 residues. In nucleotides, the CDR3 is TGTGCCAGCAGCGCGGGAGGTGCTTCGCCCCAGCATTTT. This sequence encodes CASSAGGASPQHF. Together with reference TRBV9 and TRBJ1-5, the CDR3 gives the full variable domain: DSGVTQTPKHLITATGQRVTLRCSPRSGDLSVYWYQQSLDQGLQFLIQYYNGEERAKGNILERFSAQQFPDLHSELNLSSLELGDSALYFCASSAGGASPQHFGDGTRLSIL.

The chain combines TRBV20-1 with TRBJ2-7; 7 bases are shared with TRBD1. The CDR3 contains 11 residues. V shed 6 bases and J 5 bases; nucleotides not matched to a gene: 4. Germline CDR1 and CDR2: DFQATT and SNEGSKA (reference sequence). Here the CDR3 reads CSAIGQDEQYF. In DNA form, the CDR3 reads TGCAGTGCAATTGGACAGGACGAGCAGTACTTC.

The V gene is TRBV5-1, the J gene TRBJ1-2; no reliable D call. CDR3 size: 15 residues. The V gene lost 1 base and the J gene lost 2 bases, with 12 bases spanning the gap. Germline values: CDR1 SGHRS, CDR2 YFSETQ. The CDR3 region is CASSLSHSVNYGYTF. The CDR3 DNA follows: TGCGCCAGCAGCTTGAGCCACAGCGTCAACTATGGCTACACCTTC.

The chain has TRBV6-1 and TRBJ1-1; maybe TRBD1 (5 bases). The CDR3 consists of 15 residues. Germline assignment: CDR1 MNHNS and CDR2 SASEGT. The V end was cut by 4 bases, the J end by 1 base, with 13 bases between. The CDR3 DNA reads TGTGCCAGCAGTGCCGCTCCAGGGTCGAACACTGAAGCTTTCTTT. This encodes CASSAAPGSNTEAFF.

This clonotype was picked up many times. The junction shows a germline mismatch at one end, possibly a read error. The chain combines TRBV7-7 with TRBJ2-7; perhaps TRBD2 as D (5 bases). Germline-derived CDR1 and CDR2 are SSHAT and FNYEAQ (reference sequence). CDR3 length equals 13 residues. Here the CDR3 reads CASSPRDNYEQYF. The CDR3 nucleotides are TGTGCTAGCAGCCCGAGGGATAACTACGAGCAGTACTTC.

The J gene is TRBJ2-1, the V gene TRBV11-2, with TRBD1 identical over 7 bases. Germline CDR1 SGHAT, CDR2 FQNNGV. The CDR3 is 14 residues long. Losses at the gene ends were 9 bases for V and 0 bases for J; bases not matched to a gene: 5. The chain's CDR3 is CASMGQSSYNEQFF. The CDR3 region has the DNA TGTGCCAGTATGGGACAGAGCTCCTACAATGAGCAGTTCTTC.

This clonotype was observed a handful of times. V gene TRBV7-2 combines with J gene TRBJ2-7; 10 bases fit TRBD2. V dropped 4 bases and J dropped 3; count of bases not matched to a gene: 6. Looked up from germline, CDR1 is SGHTA and CDR2 is FQGNSA. The CDR3 covers 15 residues. CDR3 region: CASSSVWTSGYEQYF. As DNA, the CDR3 is TGTGCCAGCAGCTCAGTCTGGACTAGCGGCTACGAGCAGTACTTC.

CDR3 sequence reads: CASSLGQTLGGEQYF. The CDR3, as DNA: TGTGCCAGCAGCTTGGGTCAGACATTAGGGGGCGAGCAGTACTTC. J is TRBJ2-7 and V is TRBV7-9, with D tentatively TRBD1 (6 bases). The CDR3 is made up of 15 amino acids. Germline V lookup: CDR1 SEHNR, CDR2 FQNEAQ (reference sequence). V was trimmed by 3 bases and J by 6 bases, leaving 18 bases between them.

This clonotype was counted between two and nine times. The gene calls are TRBV10-3 and TRBJ1-3; possible D gene TRBD1, 5 bases. Germline assignment: CDR1 ENHRY and CDR2 SYGVKD. The V and J ends lost 5 bases and 0 bases respectively, with 14 bases between them. The CDR3 spans 16 residues. In nucleotides, the CDR3 is TGTGCCATCAGTAAAGCCCAAACAGGCTCTGGAAACACCATATATTTT. Amino acid sequence: CAISKAQTGSGNTIYF.

The CDR3 region is CASSSRQGAAGELFF. CDR3 in DNA: TGTGCCAGCAGCTCGCGACAGGGGGCGGCCGGGGAGCTGTTTTTT. The chain links TRBV11-3 to TRBJ2-2; the match to TRBD1 covers 10 bases. CDR3 size: 15 residues. J gave up 6 bases and V 4 bases, and 5 bases lay outside the gene matches. From germline, CDR1 is SGHNT and CDR2 YENEEA.

The chain employs TRBV4-2 and TRBJ2-7, with D possibly TRBD2 on 6 matching bases. The CDR3 totals 15 residues. Trimming cost V 1 base and J 7 bases, with 17 bases left between them. The V gene's germline CDR1 is LGHNA and CDR2 YNFKEQ. CDR3 amino acids: CASSQVSGVAWEQYF. The CDR3 DNA sequence: TGTGCCAGCAGCCAAGTTTCGGGGGTCGCCTGGGAGCAGTACTTC.

This clonotype was counted ten times or more. The chain combines TRBV2 with TRBJ2-7; 7 positions agree with TRBD1. The germline gives CDR1 SNHLY, CDR2 FYNNEI. This CDR3 comprises 14 residues. Trimming at V came to 1 base and at J to 4 bases, leaving 4 bases not matched to a gene. The CDR3, as DNA: TGTGCCAGCAGTGAAGGGACAGGAATTTACGAGCAGTACTTC. It codes for CASSEGTGIYEQYF.

Details on this clonotype: Given a much more abundant clone one base away, this may be a read error. The CDR3 spells CASSLTGALSPIHF. DNA for the CDR3: TGTGCCAGCAGCTTGACGGGGGCGCTTTCACCCATCCACTTT. The chain recombines TRBV5-8 with TRBJ1-6; a weak D match, TRBD1 (6 bases). The CDR3 length is 14 residues. CDR1 SGHTS and CDR2 YDEGEE come from the germline V gene.

Only a few counts were recorded for this clonotype. V and J are TRBV6-5 and TRBJ2-5, with a possible D match to TRBD2 (6 bases). CDR1 is MNHEY, CDR2 SVGAGI, per germline. The V end lost 0 bases, the J end lost 3 bases, and 11 bases lay between the germline ends. The length of the CDR3 is 15 residues. The CDR3 loop reads CASSYSSRTKETQYF. CDR3 coding DNA: TGTGCCAGCAGTTACTCTAGTCGGACTAAAGAGACCCAGTACTTC.

This clonotype was recorded at least ten times. This chain links TRBV5-6 with TRBJ2-2, with D maybe TRBD2 (5 bases). Germline V gene sequence: CDR1 SGHDT, CDR2 YYEEEE. Trimming took 0 bases from V and 4 from J, leaving 10 bases between them. The CDR3 is made up of 15 amino acids. The CDR3 sequence: CASSLAGVGTGELFF. The CDR3 nucleotides read TGTGCCAGCAGCTTGGCCGGGGTAGGCACCGGGGAGCTGTTTTTT.

At least ten counts were recorded for this clonotype. This chain uses TRBV12-3 or TRBV12-4 with TRBJ2-1, with D possibly matching TRBD2 (6 bases). There are 14 residues in the CDR3. With 3 bases removed from V and 5 bases from J, the gap between germline ends came to 11 bases. In DNA form, the CDR3 reads TGTGCCAGCAGTTTCTTACAGCGGGACAATGAGCAGTTCTTC. Amino acids: CASSFLQRDNEQFF.

V is TRBV2 and J is TRBJ2-3; weak D call: TRBD1 (6 bases). Germline CDR1 and CDR2: SNHLY and FYNNEI. CDR3 length: 14 amino acids. The V gene lost 7 bases and the J gene lost 2 bases, with 13 bases spanning the gap. CDR3 in DNA: TGTGCCAGCAAAACCCAGGGGACCACAGATACGCAGTATTTT. Amino acids: CASKTQGTTDTQYF.

This clonotype has just a few counts. CDR3 sequence reads: CSAIPGPGNEQFF. CDR3 nucleotide sequence: TGCAGTGCCATTCCGGGACCAGGGAATGAGCAGTTCTTC. The chain carries TRBV20-1 and TRBJ2-1; D is tentatively TRBD1 or TRBD2 (5 bases each). Germline V gives CDR1 DFQATT, CDR2 SNEGSKA (reference sequence). V dropped 6 bases and J dropped 7 bases, with 16 bases sitting between them. The CDR3 loop spans 13 amino acids.

The CDR3 protein is CSASPGGHQYF. CDR3 DNA: TGCAGTGCTAGTCCCGGGGGCCATCAGTACTTC. The J gene is TRBJ2-7, the V gene TRBV20-1; TRBD1 or TRBD2 may be the D gene (6 bases each). Germline values: CDR1 DFQATT, CDR2 SNEGSKA (reference sequence). The ends were cut back, 3 bases at V and 10 bases at J, with 13 bases in the middle. The CDR3 totals 11 residues.

This clonotype has at least ten counts. The chain links TRBV14 to TRBJ2-1; 13 bases line up with TRBD2. V was pared by 5 bases and J by 7 bases, with 5 bases of the junction left unmatched. The germline gives CDR1 SGHDN, CDR2 FVKESK. The CDR3 runs 15 residues. The CDR3 is CASSTSGGAGNEQFF. CDR3 DNA sequence: TGTGCCAGCAGCACTAGCGGGGGGGCCGGGAATGAGCAGTTCTTC.

The CDR3 sequence: CASSEPSYEQYF. CDR3 DNA: TGTGCCAGCAGCGAACCCTCCTACGAGCAGTACTTC. The V gene is TRBV21-1, the J gene TRBJ2-7. TRBV21-1 is marked as a pseudogene. This CDR3 has 12 amino acids.

The V call is TRBV6-1, the J call TRBJ2-2; 7 bases match TRBD1. The CDR3 is made up of 12 amino acids. CDR1 and CDR2 from the germline V gene are MNHNS and SASEGT. The ends lost 7 bases at V and 8 bases at J; junction bases unmatched: 4. The CDR3 region is CASKTGVGELFF. CDR3 DNA: TGTGCCAGCAAAACAGGGGTGGGGGAGCTGTTTTTT.

The V and J genes are TRBV9 and TRBJ2-5; 8 bases match TRBD2. CDR1 is SGDLS and CDR2 is YYNGEE in the germline V gene. The V segment lost 4 bases and the J segment 0 bases; nucleotides outside the gene matches: 11. This CDR3 is 17 amino acids long. CDR3 sequence reads: CASSKDPGTSDQETQYF. Here the CDR3 DNA reads TGTGCCAGCAGCAAAGACCCCGGGACTAGTGACCAAGAGACCCAGTACTTC.

In regard to this clonotype: The junction does not match germline at one end; this may be a read error. The V call is TRBV27, the J call TRBJ1-3; no reliable D call. CDR1 MNHEY and CDR2 SMNVEV come from the germline V gene (reference sequence). CDR3 length equals 15 residues. CDR3 nucleotide sequence: TGTGCCAGCAGTTTTCTACCCATAAGTGGAAACACAATATATTTT. Protein sequence: CASSFLPISGNTIYF.

This chain uses TRBV12-3 or TRBV12-4 with TRBJ1-1, with TRBD1 as a possible D gene (6 bases). The CDR3 spans 13 residues. The germline V and J ends were trimmed by 6 bases and 1 base, with 9 bases remaining between them. The CDR3 DNA sequence: TGTGCCAGCAGACCGGGACAGAACACTGAAGCTTTCTTT. Translating gives CASRPGQNTEAFF.